This T cell receptor beta chain was observed in a study of blood T cells in healthy people across ages. Findings and caveats of the study: Among long-lived donors, naive CD4+ cells were more numerous and diversity higher than in aged donors.

Worth noting for this clonotype: Its target is not known.

Alongside a J-beta primer mix, a sample-barcoded 5' primer served in a second PCR lasting about 7 to 12 cycles. TCRdb re-derived calls from the 5' RACE reads in MiXCR, one entry per CDR3 protein. The sample lists about 770,000 distinct CDR3 sequences; 40% to 50% were seen once. This sequence was found in a man aged 55 to 69 in good health. The source material was blood.

The CDR3 here is CATSAIQGTYNEQYF. CDR3 in DNA: TGTGCCACCAGCGCGATTCAGGGGACCTACAATGAGCAGTACTTC. The chain recombines TRBV15 with TRBJ2-1, with D perhaps TRBD1 (6 bases). The J call may not be correct, given that the DNA end is closer to TRBJ2-7. Germline V gene lookup returns CDR1 LNHNV and CDR2 YYDKDF (reference sequence). The CDR3 consists of 15 residues.